One and the same sample provided the 18 T cell receptor beta chains below, sequenced in a study of cytomegalovirus exposure and HLA in healthy donors. The assay was immunoSEQ multiplex PCR, and TCRdb's table has in-frame clones only and misses some. The repertoire has 150,000 to 200,000 clones, about 82% of them found once; the top ten carry about 1.5%. Sequencing was done on a sample of PBMCs. Receptor source: a woman aged 18-35 years in good health and CMV-seronegative.

This clone has a single count. This chain connects TRBV19 to TRBJ1-1; D may be TRBD1 (5 bases). Trimming left V 6 bases short and J 4 bases short, with 15 bases between. CDR3 size: 14 residues. Germline V gives CDR1 LNHDA, CDR2 SQIVND (reference sequence). The CDR3 nucleotides read TGTGCCAGTAGACTTGGGCAGGGAGGCACTGAAGCTTTCTTT. Translation gives CASRLGQGGTEAFF.

The rearrangement uses TRBV2 and TRBJ2-1, with 11 bases aligning to TRBD2. CDR1 and CDR2 (germline): SNHLY, FYNNEI. Germline trimming cut 5 bases from V and 4 bases from J; bases unmatched to any gene: 7. The CDR3 is 16 amino acids. The CDR3 DNA sequence: TGTGCCAGCAGTTTTACTAGCGGGGGACTATACAATGAGCAGTTCTTC. Translated, it gives CASSFTSGGLYNEQFF.

The chain is built from TRBV9 and TRBJ2-5, with TRBD2 as a possible D gene (5 bases). Per the germline V gene, CDR1 is SGDLS and CDR2 is YYNGEE. There are 13 residues in the CDR3. Trimming took 2 bases from V and 5 from J, leaving 10 bases between them. Written as DNA, the CDR3 is TGTGCCAGCAGCGTGAGGGTTGGGGAGACCCAGTACTTC. It translates to CASSVRVGETQYF.

The chain is built from TRBV7-3 and TRBJ2-2; TRBD1 agrees at 11 bases. J gave up 5 bases and V 2 bases, and 1 base lay outside the gene matches. The CDR3 spans 15 residues. The germline CDR1 and CDR2 sequences are SGHTA and FQGTGA. This CDR3 reads CASSLGQGATGELFF. The CDR3 coding sequence is TGTGCCAGCAGCTTAGGACAGGGGGCAACCGGGGAGCTGTTTTTT. The full variable domain, rest sourced from reference TRBV7-3 and TRBJ2-2, is GAGVSQTPSNKVTEKGKYVELRCDPISGHTALYWYRQSLGQGPEFLIYFQGTGAADDSGLPNDRFFAVRPEGSVSTLKIQRTERGDSAVYLCASSLGQGATGELFFGEGSRLTVL.

The chain is built from TRBV6-1 and TRBJ2-5, with D possibly being TRBD2 (5 bases). The closer fit of TRBJ2-7 to the DNA end suggests the J call may be wrong. The CDR3 runs to 13 residues. The germline V gene has CDR1 MNHNS and CDR2 SASEGT. CDR3 amino acids: CASSERGYYEQYF. The CDR3 DNA follows: TGTGCCAGCAGTGAACGGGGATACTACGAGCAGTACTTC.

The chain links TRBV5-4 to TRBJ2-5; 9 bases are shared with TRBD1. The CDR3 contains 15 residues. Trimming cost V 3 bases and J 5 bases; bases outside gene matches: 8. CDR1 is SGHNT, CDR2 YYREEE, per germline (reference sequence). CDR3 protein: CASSSETGGRETQYF. The CDR3 nucleotides read TGTGCCAGCAGCTCGGAAACAGGGGGCCGGGAGACCCAGTACTTC.

The chain couples TRBV19 to TRBJ1-2, with D unclear. Germline CDR1 LNHDA, CDR2 SQIVND (reference sequence). V lost 3 bases and J lost 5, with 10 bases in between. The CDR3 is 13 residues long. CDR3: CASSMGRSYGYTF. CDR3 sequence (DNA): TGTGCCAGTAGTATGGGCAGATCTTATGGCTACACCTTC.

The V gene is TRBV5-4, the J gene TRBJ1-1; 7 nucleotides line up with TRBD1. V lost 3 bases to trimming and J lost 6 bases; unmatched junction nucleotides: 8. CDR1 is SGHNT, CDR2 YYREEE, per germline (reference sequence). The CDR3 contains 14 residues. For the CDR3, the DNA is TGTGCCAGCAGCTCACAGGGGCTCGGCGCTGAAGCTTTCTTT. It codes for CASSSQGLGAEAFF.

The rearrangement joins TRBV2 to TRBJ2-1; D ambiguous. CDR1 and CDR2 from the germline V gene are SNHLY and FYNNEI. The CDR3 is made up of 13 amino acids. With 5 bases removed from V and 6 bases from J, the gap between germline ends came to 11 bases. The CDR3 coding sequence is TGTGCCAGCAGTCTAGAAATAGTCAATGAGCAGTTCTTC. This encodes CASSLEIVNEQFF.

The gene calls are TRBV18 and TRBJ2-1, with D unclear. The ends were cut back, 4 bases at V and 5 bases at J, with 3 bases in the middle. Germline CDR1 KGHSH, CDR2 LQKENI. The CDR3 loop spans 11 amino acids. The CDR3 here is CASSLNNEQFF. The CDR3 nucleotides read TGTGCCAGCTCACTCAACAATGAGCAGTTCTTC.

The CDR3 loop reads CASTIYGLSGVYEQYF. CDR3 DNA: TGTGCCAGCACCATATATGGACTCAGCGGAGTCTACGAGCAGTACTTC. The chain joins TRBV28 to TRBJ2-7; D is possibly TRBD2 (5 bases). V was clipped by 7 bases and J by 3 bases, with 22 bases between them. This CDR3 has 16 residues. The germline V gene encodes CDR1 MDHEN and CDR2 SYDVKM.

This clone was observed at least ten times. The V call is TRBV5-8, the J call TRBJ2-1; tentative D call: TRBD1 (6 bases). The germline V gene has CDR1 SGHTS and CDR2 YDEGEE. CDR3 length: 13 amino acids. The V and J ends lost 4 bases and 9 bases respectively, with 14 bases between them. DNA of the CDR3: TGTGCCAGCAGCGGTAACAGGGTCGGTGAGCAGTTCTTC. Its translation is CASSGNRVGEQFF.

The V call is TRBV6-1, the J call TRBJ1-2, with TRBD1 as a possible D gene (6 bases). This CDR3 has 14 residues. The germline V gene encodes CDR1 MNHNS and CDR2 SASEGT. Trimming stripped 3 bases from V and 5 bases from J, with 13 bases between. The CDR3 DNA follows: TGTGCCAGCAGTGACCACGGGCAGGGGTATGGCTACACCTTC. It codes for CASSDHGQGYGYTF.

The chain has TRBV27 and TRBJ2-5, with a possible D match to TRBD2 (6 bases). Germline V gene data show CDR1 as MNHEY and CDR2 as SMNVEV (reference sequence). V dropped 1 base and J dropped 5 bases, with 23 bases sitting between them. This CDR3 region has 18 residues. This chain's CDR3 is CASSLFGWDSPSRETQYF. In DNA, the CDR3 is TGTGCCAGCAGTTTATTCGGCTGGGACTCCCCCTCGCGGGAGACCCAGTACTTC.

The rearrangement links TRBV7-2 to TRBJ2-5; 7 bases fit TRBD2. This CDR3 contains 16 residues. The germline gives CDR1 SGHTA, CDR2 FQGNSA. V shed 1 base, J shed 3 bases, and the junction held 8 bases outside the gene matches. CDR3 sequence (DNA): TGTGCCAGCAGCTTAGGGCCGTCGGCGGGAGAAGAGACCCAGTACTTC. This encodes CASSLGPSAGEETQYF.

V is TRBV27 and J is TRBJ2-2, with unresolved D. The CDR3 sequence is 15 residues long. Germline CDR1 MNHEY, CDR2 SMNVEV (reference sequence). With 0 bases removed from V and 3 bases from J, the gap between germline ends came to 8 bases. The DNA of the CDR3 is TGTGCCAGCAGTTTATCGGTGGCGGACACCGGGGAGCTGTTTTTT. As protein: CASSLSVADTGELFF.

The rearrangement uses TRBV5-5 and TRBJ2-1; 9 bases are shared with TRBD2. V was pared by 2 bases and J by 4 bases, with 4 bases of the junction left unmatched. CDR1 is SGHKS, CDR2 YYEKEE, per germline (reference sequence). The CDR3 runs 15 residues. CDR3 bases: TGTGCCAGCAGCTTATCGAGCGGGGGGTACAATGAGCAGTTCTTC. It is translated as CASSLSSGGYNEQFF. Together with reference TRBV5-5 and TRBJ2-1, the CDR3 gives the full variable domain: DAGVTQSPTHLIKTRGQQVTLRCSPISGHKSVSWYQQVLGQGPQFIFQYYEKEERGRGNFPDRFSARQFPNYSSELNVNALLLGDSALYLCASSLSSGGYNEQFFGPGTRLTVL.

This sequence joins TRBV29-1 and TRBJ1-2, with D unclear. Trimming left V 4 bases short and J 0 bases short, with 9 bases between. The CDR3 loop spans 13 amino acids. Germline V lookup: CDR1 SQVTM, CDR2 ANQGSEA. The CDR3 sequence is CSVVGGANYGYTF. CDR3 DNA: TGCAGCGTTGTTGGCGGAGCTAACTATGGCTACACCTTC.